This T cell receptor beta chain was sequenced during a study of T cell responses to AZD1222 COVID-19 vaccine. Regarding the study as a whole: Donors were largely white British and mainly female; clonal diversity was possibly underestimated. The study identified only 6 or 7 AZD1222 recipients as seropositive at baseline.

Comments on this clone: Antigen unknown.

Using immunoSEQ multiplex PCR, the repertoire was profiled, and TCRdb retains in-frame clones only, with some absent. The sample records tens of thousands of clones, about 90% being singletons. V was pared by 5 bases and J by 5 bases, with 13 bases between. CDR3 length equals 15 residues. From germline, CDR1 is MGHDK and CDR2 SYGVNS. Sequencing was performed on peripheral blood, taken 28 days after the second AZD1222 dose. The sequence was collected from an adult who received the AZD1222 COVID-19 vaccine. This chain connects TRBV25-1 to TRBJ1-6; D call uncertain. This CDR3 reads CASSLGSGNNSPLHF. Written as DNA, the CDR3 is TGTGCCAGCAGTTTAGGTTCCGGGAATAATTCACCCCTCCACTTT.